Listed below are T cell receptor beta chains from one sample, sequenced in a study of T cells in Graves' hyperthyroidism and ophthalmopathy. TCRdb ran MiXCR on the multiplex PCR reads and lists one entry per CDR3 protein. The sample lists around 450,000 distinct CDR3 sequences; 15% to 19% were seen once. The sample consisted of blood. The receptors were gathered from a young woman with Graves' hyperthyroidism. Each CDR3 is given with its conserved first and last residue. D genes are given only for firm matches. Only part of the rows carry a size: once, few, many, or a class if the clone is expanded.

>TRBV4-1|NA|TRBD2|TRBJ2-7
TGCGCCAGCAGCCAAGATGCGGGGGGCTTTCCCCCCTACGAGCAGTACTTC
CASSQDAGGFPPYEQYF
>TRBV7-2|many|TRBD2|TRBJ2-5
TGTGCCAGCAGCCCAAAGGTAGCGGGGGGGCCTCGGGAGACCCAGTACTTC
CASSPKVAGGPRETQYF
>TRBV28|many|NA|TRBJ2-7
TGTGCCAGCAGTTTACCGGGGGCGAGCTCCTACGAGCAGTACTTC
CASSLPGASSYEQYF
>TRBV11-2|many|TRBD1|TRBJ2-2
TGTGCCAGCAGCTTAGATCCAGGGACAGGGTATCCCAAGCCCGGGGAGCTGTTTTTT
CASSLDPGTGYPKPGELFF
>TRBV18|many|TRBD1|TRBJ1-5
TGTGCCAGCTCACTAACAGGGGGCGCGGGTTTTCAGCCCCAGCATTTT
CASSLTGGAGFQPQHF
>TRBV5-1|many|TRBD2|TRBJ2-1
TGCGCCAGCAGCTGGCAACCTACTAGCGGGGGCAGGAATGAGCAGTTCTTC
CASSWQPTSGGRNEQFF
>TRBV19|NA|NA|TRBJ2-3
TGTGCCAGTAGTATGGGCCGAGCGGTGGCCGCAGATACGCAGTATTTT
CASSMGRAVAADTQYF
>TRBV20-1|many|TRBD2|TRBJ2-3
TGCAGTGCTAGAGGGACGACTAGCGGGGGGGGGAACAGGGATACGCAGTATTTT
CSARGTTSGGGNRDTQYF
>TRBV6-2/TRBV6-3|many|NA|TRBJ1-5
TGTGCCAGCAGTCTCCATCTAGGTGTACCTCAGGATCAGCCCCAGCATTTT
CASSLHLGVPQDQPQHF
>TRBV18|many|NA|TRBJ1-2
TGTGCCAGCTCACCAACCGGTCCCTTTGGACAGCCCTATGGCTACACCTTC
CASSPTGPFGQPYGYTF
>TRBV6-5|NA|NA|TRBJ2-7
TGTGCCAGCAGTTACGTCAACTACTACGAGCAGTACTTC
CASSYVNYYEQYF
>TRBV5-5|NA|NA|TRBJ2-1
TGTGCCAGCAGCTTGGCCGCGGGTATTGAGCAGTTCTTC
CASSLAAGIEQFF
>TRBV12-3/TRBV12-4|many|NA|TRBJ2-2
TGTGCCAGCACTAAGGTCCACACCGGGGAGCTGTTTTTT
CASTKVHTGELFF
>TRBV11-2|many|NA|TRBJ1-3
TGTGCCAGCAGCTTACCTCGGGGGGGGCTCTCTGGAAACACCATATATTTT
CASSLPRGGLSGNTIYF
>TRBV6-1|NA|TRBD1|TRBJ2-7
TGTGCCATCGGACAGGGGGGCGAGCAGTACTTC
CAIGQGGEQYF
>TRBV7-2|few|NA|TRBJ1-2
TGTGCCAGCACTCCATCGCGGGGGGACTGGAGTGGCTACACCTTC
CASTPSRGDWSGYTF
>TRBV7-8|many|NA|TRBJ2-7
TGTGCCAGCAGCAGTCAAAACCCGACAGTGAGAACCTACGAGCAGTACTTC
CASSSQNPTVRTYEQYF
>TRBV27|NA|NA|TRBJ2-1
TGTGCCAGCAGTTTATACACCCTTTCCAATGAGCAGTTCTTC
CASSLYTLSNEQFF
>TRBV28|many|NA|TRBJ2-2
TGTGCCAGCAGTTTCACTCAGAACACCGGGGAGCTGTTTTTT
CASSFTQNTGELFF
>TRBV5-1|few|TRBD2|TRBJ2-7
TGCGCCAGCAGCAAAGGACTAGCGGGGGAGTGGTCGTACGAGCAGTACTTC
CASSKGLAGEWSYEQYF
>TRBV6-1|many|NA|TRBJ1-3
TGTGCCGGGGGCAGCTCTGGAAACACCATATATTTT
CAGGSSGNTIYF
>TRBV3-1|NA|TRBD2|TRBJ2-1
TGTGCCAGCAGCCCTAGTATTGAAGCGGGAGTTTGGAATGAGCAGTTCTTC
CASSPSIEAGVWNEQFF
>TRBV28|NA|TRBD1|TRBJ1-6
TGTGCCATCAGGACAGGGCCAAATTCACCCCTCCACTTT
CAIRTGPNSPLHF
>TRBV6-1|many|TRBD2|TRBJ2-7
TGTGCCAGCAGTTCACTAGCGGGAGGTATATACGAGCAGTACTTC
CASSSLAGGIYEQYF
>TRBV6-1|many|NA|TRBJ2-7
TGTGCCAGCACCAAGCGTTCGGGGTACGAGCAGTACTTC
CASTKRSGYEQYF
>TRBV20-1|NA|NA|TRBJ1-6
TGCAGTGCGAGAGGGAACCTATATAATTCACCCCTCCACTTT
CSARGNLYNSPLHF
>TRBV7-9|many|TRBD2|TRBJ2-3
TGTGCCAGCAGCCCCCAAATCCCTAGCGGGGGCACAGATACGCAGTATTTT
CASSPQIPSGGTDTQYF
>TRBV2|many|NA|TRBJ1-3
TGTGCCAGCAGTGAATCGTCCCTAGGGACGGGAAACACCATATATTTT
CASSESSLGTGNTIYF
>TRBV6-5|many|NA|TRBJ2-1
TGTGCCAGCAGTTACTCTACCGGGAGAGTATCCTACAATGAGCAGTTCTTC
CASSYSTGRVSYNEQFF